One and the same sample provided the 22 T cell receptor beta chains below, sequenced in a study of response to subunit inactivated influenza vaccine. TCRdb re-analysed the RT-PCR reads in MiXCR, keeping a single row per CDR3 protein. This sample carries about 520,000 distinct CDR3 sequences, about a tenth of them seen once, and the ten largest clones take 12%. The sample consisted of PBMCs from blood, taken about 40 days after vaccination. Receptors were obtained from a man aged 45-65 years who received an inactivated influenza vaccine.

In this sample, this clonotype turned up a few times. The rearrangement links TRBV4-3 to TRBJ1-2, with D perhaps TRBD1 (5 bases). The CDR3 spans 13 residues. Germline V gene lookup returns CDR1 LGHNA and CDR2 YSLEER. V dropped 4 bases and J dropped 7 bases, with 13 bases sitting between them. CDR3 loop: CASSPRDGIGYTF. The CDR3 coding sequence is TGCGCCAGCAGCCCCCGGGACGGGATTGGCTACACCTTC.

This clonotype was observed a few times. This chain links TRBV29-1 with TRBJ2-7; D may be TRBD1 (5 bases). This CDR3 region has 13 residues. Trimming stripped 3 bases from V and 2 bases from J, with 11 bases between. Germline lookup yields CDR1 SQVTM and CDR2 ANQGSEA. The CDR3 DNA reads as TGCAGCGTTGAGGGGCCGCCGACCTACGAGCAGTACTTC. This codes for CSVEGPPTYEQYF.

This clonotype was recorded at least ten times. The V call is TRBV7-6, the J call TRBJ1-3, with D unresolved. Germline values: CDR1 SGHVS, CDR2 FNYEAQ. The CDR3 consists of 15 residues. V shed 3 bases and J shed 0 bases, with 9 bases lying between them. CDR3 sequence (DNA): TGTGCCAGCAGCTTCTCCGGTGACTCTGGAAACACCATATATTTT. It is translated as CASSFSGDSGNTIYF.

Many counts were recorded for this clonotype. CDR3: CAISSPPDRADNEQFF. The CDR3 nucleotides are TGTGCCATCAGCTCACCTCCTGACAGGGCAGACAATGAGCAGTTCTTC. The genes are TRBV10-3 and TRBJ2-1; TRBD1 matches at 7 bases. Trimming at V came to 6 bases and at J to 5 bases, leaving 13 bases not matched to a gene. The CDR3 is 16 residues long. Germline lookup yields CDR1 ENHRY and CDR2 SYGVKD.

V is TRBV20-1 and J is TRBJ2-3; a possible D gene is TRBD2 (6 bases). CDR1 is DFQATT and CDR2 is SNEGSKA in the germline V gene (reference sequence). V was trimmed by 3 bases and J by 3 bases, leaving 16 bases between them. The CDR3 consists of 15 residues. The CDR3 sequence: CSASGLAQRTDTQYF. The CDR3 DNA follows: TGCAGTGCTAGCGGTCTAGCGCAGCGTACAGATACGCAGTATTTT.

CDR3 in amino acids: CATLRSSTDTQYF. CDR3 sequence (DNA): TGTGCCACCTTAAGGTCCAGCACAGATACGCAGTATTTT. The chain has TRBV7-2 and TRBJ2-3; D is uncertain. Germline CDR1 is SGHTA and CDR2 is FQGNSA. The CDR3 is made up of 13 amino acids. V dropped 10 bases and J dropped 0 bases, with 11 bases sitting between them.

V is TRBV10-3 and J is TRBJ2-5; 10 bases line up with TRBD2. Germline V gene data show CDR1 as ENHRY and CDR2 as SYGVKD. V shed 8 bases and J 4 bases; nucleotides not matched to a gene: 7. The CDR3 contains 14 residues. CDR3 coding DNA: TGTGCCATCGGGGAGCGGGAGGGCTTAGAGACCCAGTACTTC. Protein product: CAIGEREGLETQYF.

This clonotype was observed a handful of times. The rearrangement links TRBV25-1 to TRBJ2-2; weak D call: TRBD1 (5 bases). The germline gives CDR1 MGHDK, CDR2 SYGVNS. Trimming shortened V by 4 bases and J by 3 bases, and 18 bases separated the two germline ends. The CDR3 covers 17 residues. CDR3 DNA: TGTGCCAGCAGTGGTCACCCAACAGGTCCCGACACCGGGGAGCTGTTTTTT. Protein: CASSGHPTGPDTGELFF.

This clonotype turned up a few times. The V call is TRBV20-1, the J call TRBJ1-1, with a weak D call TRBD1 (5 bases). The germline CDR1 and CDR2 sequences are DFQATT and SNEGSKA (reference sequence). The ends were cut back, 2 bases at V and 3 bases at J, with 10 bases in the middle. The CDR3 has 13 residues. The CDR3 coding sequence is TGCAGTGCTAGACCGCGGGGGGACACTGAAGCTTTCTTT. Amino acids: CSARPRGDTEAFF.

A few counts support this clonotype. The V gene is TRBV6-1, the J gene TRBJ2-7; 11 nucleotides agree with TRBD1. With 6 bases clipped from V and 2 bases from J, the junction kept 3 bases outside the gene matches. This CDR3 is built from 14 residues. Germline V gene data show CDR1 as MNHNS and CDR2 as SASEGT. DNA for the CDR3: TGTGCCAGCAGAATGGGACAGGGGGCCTACGAGCAGTACTTC. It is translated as CASRMGQGAYEQYF.

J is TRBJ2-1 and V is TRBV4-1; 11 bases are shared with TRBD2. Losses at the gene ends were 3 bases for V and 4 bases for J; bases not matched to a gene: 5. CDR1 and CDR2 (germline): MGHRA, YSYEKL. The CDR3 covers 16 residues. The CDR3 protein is CASSHIAGGGYNEQFF. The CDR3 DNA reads TGCGCCAGCAGCCATATAGCGGGGGGGGGATACAATGAGCAGTTCTTC.

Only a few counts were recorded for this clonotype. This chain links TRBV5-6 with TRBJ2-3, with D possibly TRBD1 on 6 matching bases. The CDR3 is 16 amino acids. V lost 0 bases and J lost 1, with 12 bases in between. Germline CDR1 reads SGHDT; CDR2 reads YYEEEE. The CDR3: CASSLDTGFGTDTQYF. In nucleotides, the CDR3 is TGTGCCAGCAGCTTGGATACAGGGTTTGGCACAGATACGCAGTATTTT. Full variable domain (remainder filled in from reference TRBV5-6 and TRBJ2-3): DAGVTQSPTHLIKTRGQQVTLRCSPKSGHDTVSWYQQALGQGPQFIFQYYEEEERQRGNFPDRFSGHQFPNYSSELNVNALLLGDSALYLCASSLDTGFGTDTQYFGPGTRLTVL.

In DNA, the CDR3 is TGTGCCAGCAGTTTTCAGGGACTAGTACGCAATGAGCAGTTCTTC. Encoded protein: CASSFQGLVRNEQFF. The V and J genes are TRBV12-3 or TRBV12-4 and TRBJ2-1; 8 nucleotides match TRBD2. This CDR3 comprises 15 residues. The V and J ends lost 3 bases and 6 bases, in that order; junction bases with no gene match: 7.

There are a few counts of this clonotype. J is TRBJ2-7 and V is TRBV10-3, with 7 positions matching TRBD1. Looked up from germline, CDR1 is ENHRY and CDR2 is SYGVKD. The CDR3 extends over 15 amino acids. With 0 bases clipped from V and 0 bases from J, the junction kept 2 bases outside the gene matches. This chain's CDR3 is CAISESTGNSYEQYF. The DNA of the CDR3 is TGTGCCATCAGTGAGTCGACAGGGAACTCCTACGAGCAGTACTTC.

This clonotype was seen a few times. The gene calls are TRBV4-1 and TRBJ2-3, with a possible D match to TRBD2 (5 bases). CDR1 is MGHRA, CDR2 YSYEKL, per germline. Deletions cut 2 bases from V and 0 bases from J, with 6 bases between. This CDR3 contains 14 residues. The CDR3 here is CASSQLASTDTQYF. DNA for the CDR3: TGCGCCAGCAGCCAACTAGCCAGCACAGATACGCAGTATTTT.

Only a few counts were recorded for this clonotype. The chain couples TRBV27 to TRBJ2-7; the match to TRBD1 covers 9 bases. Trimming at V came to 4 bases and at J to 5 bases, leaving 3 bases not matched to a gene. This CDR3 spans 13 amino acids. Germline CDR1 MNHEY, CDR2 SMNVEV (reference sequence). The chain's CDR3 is CASSWGQGNEQYF. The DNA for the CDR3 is TGTGCCAGCAGTTGGGGACAGGGAAACGAGCAGTACTTC.

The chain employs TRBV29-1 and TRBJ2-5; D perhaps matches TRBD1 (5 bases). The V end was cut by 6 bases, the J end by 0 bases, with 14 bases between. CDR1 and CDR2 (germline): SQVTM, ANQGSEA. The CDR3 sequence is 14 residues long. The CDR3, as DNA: TGCAGCGTCTGCCAACAGGTGGACCAAGAGACCCAGTACTTC. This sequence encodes CSVCQQVDQETQYF.

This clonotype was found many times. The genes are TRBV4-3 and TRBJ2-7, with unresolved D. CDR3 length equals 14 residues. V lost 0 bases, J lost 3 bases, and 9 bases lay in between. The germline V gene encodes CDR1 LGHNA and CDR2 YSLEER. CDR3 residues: CASSQDPGYYEQYF. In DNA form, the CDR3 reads TGCGCCAGCAGCCAAGATCCCGGGTACTACGAGCAGTACTTC.

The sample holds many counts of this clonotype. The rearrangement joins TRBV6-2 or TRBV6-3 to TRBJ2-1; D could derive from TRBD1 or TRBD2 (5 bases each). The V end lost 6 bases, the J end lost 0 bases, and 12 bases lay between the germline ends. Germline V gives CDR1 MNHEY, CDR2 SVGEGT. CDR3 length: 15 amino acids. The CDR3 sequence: CASSYGGPSYNEQFF. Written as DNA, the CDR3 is TGTGCCAGCAGCTATGGGGGTCCCTCCTACAATGAGCAGTTCTTC.

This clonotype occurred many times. CDR3 bases: TGTGCCAGCAGTTACACCAGGACTACAGGCGGAGCTTTCTTT. It codes for CASSYTRTTGGAFF. The chain recombines TRBV12-3 or TRBV12-4 with TRBJ1-1, with D possibly being TRBD1 (5 bases). V was cut by 4 bases and J by 10 bases, with 19 bases left in between. This CDR3 has 14 amino acids.

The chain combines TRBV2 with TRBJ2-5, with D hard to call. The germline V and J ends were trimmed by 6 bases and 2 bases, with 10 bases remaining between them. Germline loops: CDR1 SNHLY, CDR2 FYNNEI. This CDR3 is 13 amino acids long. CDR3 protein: CASSRLKQETQYF. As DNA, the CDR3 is TGTGCCAGCAGCAGACTGAAACAAGAGACCCAGTACTTC.

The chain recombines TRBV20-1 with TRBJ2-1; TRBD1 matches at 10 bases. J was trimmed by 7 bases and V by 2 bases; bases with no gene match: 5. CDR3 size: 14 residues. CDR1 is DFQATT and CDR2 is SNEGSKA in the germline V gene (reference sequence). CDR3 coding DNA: TGCAGTGCTAGACACGACAGGGGGCGGAATGAGCAGTTCTTC. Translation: CSARHDRGRNEQFF.